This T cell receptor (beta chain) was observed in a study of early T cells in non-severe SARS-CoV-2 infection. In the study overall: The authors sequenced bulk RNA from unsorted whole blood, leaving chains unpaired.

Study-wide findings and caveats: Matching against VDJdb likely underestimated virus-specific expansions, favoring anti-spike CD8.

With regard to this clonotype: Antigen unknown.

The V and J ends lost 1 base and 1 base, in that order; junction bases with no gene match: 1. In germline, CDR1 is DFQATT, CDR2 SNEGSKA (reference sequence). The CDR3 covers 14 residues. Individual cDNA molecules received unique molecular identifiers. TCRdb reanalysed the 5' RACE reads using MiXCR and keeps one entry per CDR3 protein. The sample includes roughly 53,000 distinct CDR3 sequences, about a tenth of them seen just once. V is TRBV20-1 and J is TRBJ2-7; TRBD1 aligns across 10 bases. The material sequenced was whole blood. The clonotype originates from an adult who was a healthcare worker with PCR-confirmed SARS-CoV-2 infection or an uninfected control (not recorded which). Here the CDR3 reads CSARGDRGSYEQYF. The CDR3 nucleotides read TGCAGTGCTAGAGGGGACAGGGGATCCTACGAGCAGTACTTC.